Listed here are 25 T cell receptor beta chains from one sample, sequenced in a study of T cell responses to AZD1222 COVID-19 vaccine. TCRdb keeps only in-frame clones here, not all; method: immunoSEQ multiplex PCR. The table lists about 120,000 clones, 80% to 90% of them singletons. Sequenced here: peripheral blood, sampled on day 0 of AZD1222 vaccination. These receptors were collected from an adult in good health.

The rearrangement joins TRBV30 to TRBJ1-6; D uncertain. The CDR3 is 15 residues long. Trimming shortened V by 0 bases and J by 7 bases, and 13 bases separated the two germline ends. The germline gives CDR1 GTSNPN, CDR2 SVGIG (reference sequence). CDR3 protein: CAWSVGNLGNSPLHF. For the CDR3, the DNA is TGTGCCTGGAGTGTAGGTAACTTGGGCAATTCACCCCTCCACTTT.

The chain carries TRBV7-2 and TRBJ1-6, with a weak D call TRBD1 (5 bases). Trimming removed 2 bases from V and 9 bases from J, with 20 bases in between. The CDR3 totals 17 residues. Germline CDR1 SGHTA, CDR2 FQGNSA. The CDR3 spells CASSLHRVVRGTSPLHF. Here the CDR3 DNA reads TGTGCCAGCAGCTTACATCGGGTTGTCCGTGGGACTTCACCCCTCCACTTT. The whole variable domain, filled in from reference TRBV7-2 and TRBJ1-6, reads GAGVSQSPSNKVTEKGKDVELRCDPISGHTALYWYRQSLGQGLEFLIYFQGNSAPDKSGLPSDRFSAERTGGSVSTLTIQRTQQEDSAVYLCASSLHRVVRGTSPLHFGNGTRLTVT.

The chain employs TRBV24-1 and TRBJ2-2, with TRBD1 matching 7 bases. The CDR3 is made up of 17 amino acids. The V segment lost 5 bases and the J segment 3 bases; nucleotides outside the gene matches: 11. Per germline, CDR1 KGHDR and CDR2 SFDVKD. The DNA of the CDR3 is TGTGCCACCAGTGTAGGGCCAACTCAGGGGGACACCGGGGAGCTGTTTTTT. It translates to CATSVGPTQGDTGELFF.

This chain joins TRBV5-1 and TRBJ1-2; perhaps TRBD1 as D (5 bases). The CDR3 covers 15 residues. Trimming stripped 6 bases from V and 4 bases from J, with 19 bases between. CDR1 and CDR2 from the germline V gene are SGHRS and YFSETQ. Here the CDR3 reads CASNSDGARGYGYTF. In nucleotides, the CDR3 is TGCGCCAGCAACTCCGATGGGGCAAGAGGCTATGGCTACACCTTC.

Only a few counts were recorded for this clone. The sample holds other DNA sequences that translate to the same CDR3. CDR3 in amino acids: CASSPRGGDPNQPQHF. The CDR3, as DNA: TGTGCCAGCAGCCCGCGAGGTGGGGATCCGAATCAGCCCCAGCATTTT. The chain is built from TRBV7-2 and TRBJ1-5, with D unclear. Germline V gives CDR1 SGHTA, CDR2 FQGNSA. This CDR3 contains 16 residues. Trimming took off 5 bases at V and 4 bases at J, with 18 bases between the two ends.

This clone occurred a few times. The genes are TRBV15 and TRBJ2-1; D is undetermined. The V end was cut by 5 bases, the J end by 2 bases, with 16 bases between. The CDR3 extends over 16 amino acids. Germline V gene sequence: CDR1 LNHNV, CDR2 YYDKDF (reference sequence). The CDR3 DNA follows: TGTGCCACCAGCGTTTACTTAGGTTCGACCTACAATGAGCAGTTCTTC. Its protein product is CATSVYLGSTYNEQFF.

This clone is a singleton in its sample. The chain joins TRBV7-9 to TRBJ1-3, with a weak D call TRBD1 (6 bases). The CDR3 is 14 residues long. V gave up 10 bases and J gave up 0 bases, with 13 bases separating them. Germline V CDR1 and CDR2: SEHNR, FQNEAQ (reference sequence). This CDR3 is CATRRGPSGNTIYF. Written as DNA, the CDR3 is TGTGCCACCCGCAGGGGTCCCTCTGGAAACACCATATATTTT.

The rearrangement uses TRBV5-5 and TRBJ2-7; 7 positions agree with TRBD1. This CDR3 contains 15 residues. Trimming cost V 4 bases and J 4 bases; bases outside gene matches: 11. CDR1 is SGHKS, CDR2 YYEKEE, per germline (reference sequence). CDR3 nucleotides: TGTGCCAGCAGCCCGTGGACAGGCTCCGGGTACGAGCAGTACTTC. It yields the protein CASSPWTGSGYEQYF. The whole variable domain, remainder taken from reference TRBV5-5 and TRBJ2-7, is DAGVTQSPTHLIKTRGQQVTLRCSPISGHKSVSWYQQVLGQGPQFIFQYYEKEERGRGNFPDRFSARQFPNYSSELNVNALLLGDSALYLCASSPWTGSGYEQYFGPGTRLTVT.

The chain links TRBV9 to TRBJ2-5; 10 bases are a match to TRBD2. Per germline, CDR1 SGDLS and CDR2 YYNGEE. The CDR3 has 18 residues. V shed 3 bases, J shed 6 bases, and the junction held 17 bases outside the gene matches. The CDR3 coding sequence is TGTGCCAGCAGCGCCCGCAGGACTAGCGGTGAATTTCTACAGACCCAGTACTTC. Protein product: CASSARRTSGEFLQTQYF.

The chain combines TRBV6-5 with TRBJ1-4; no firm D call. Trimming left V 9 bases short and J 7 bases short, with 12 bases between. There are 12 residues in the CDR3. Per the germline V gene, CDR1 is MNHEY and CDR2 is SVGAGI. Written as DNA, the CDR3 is TGTGCCAGTTCTAGGATTGGTGAAAAACTGTTTTTT. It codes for CASSRIGEKLFF.

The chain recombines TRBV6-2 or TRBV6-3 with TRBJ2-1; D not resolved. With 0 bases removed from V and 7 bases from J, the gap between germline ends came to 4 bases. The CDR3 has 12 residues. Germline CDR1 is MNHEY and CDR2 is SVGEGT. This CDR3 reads CASSYSMNEQFF. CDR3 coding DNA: TGTGCCAGCAGTTACTCGATGAATGAGCAGTTCTTC.

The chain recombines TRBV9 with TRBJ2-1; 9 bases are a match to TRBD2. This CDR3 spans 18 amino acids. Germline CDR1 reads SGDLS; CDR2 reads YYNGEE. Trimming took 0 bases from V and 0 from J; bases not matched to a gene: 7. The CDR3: CASSVVPSGNPSYNEQFF. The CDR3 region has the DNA TGTGCCAGCAGCGTAGTTCCTAGCGGGAACCCCTCCTACAATGAGCAGTTCTTC.

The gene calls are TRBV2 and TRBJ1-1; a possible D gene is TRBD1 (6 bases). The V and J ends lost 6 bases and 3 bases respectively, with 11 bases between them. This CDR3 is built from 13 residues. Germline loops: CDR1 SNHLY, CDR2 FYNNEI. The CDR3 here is CASREGEHTEAFF. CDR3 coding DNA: TGTGCCAGCAGAGAGGGGGAGCACACTGAAGCTTTCTTT. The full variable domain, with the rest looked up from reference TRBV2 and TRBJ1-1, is EPEVTQTPSHQVTQMGQEVILRCVPISNHLYFYWYRQILGQKVEFLVSFYNNEISEKSEIFDDQFSVERPDGSNFTLKIRSTKLEDSAMYFCASREGEHTEAFFGQGTRLTVV.

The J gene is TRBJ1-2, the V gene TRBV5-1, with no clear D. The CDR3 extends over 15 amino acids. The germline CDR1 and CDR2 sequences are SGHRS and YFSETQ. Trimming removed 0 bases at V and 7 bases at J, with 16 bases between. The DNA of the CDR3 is TGCGCCAGCAGCTTGGTGGGCCACCCCCCGACTGGCTACACCTTC. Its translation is CASSLVGHPPTGYTF.

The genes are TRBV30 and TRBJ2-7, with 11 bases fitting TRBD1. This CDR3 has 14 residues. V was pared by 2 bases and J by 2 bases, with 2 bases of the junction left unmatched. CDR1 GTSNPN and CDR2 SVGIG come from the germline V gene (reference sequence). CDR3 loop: CAWSMDRGPYEQYF. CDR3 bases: TGTGCCTGGAGTATGGACAGGGGGCCCTACGAGCAGTACTTC.

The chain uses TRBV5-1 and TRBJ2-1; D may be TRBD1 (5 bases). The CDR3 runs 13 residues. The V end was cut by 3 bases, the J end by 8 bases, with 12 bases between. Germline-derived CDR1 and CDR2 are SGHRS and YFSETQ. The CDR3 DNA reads TGCGCCAGCAGCTATCAGGGCGTGGATGAGCAGTTCTTC. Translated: CASSYQGVDEQFF.

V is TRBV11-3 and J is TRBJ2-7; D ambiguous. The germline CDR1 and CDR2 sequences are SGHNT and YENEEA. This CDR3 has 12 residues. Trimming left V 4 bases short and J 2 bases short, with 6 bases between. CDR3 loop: CASSSDTYEQYF. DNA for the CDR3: TGTGCCAGCAGCTCAGATACCTACGAGCAGTACTTC.

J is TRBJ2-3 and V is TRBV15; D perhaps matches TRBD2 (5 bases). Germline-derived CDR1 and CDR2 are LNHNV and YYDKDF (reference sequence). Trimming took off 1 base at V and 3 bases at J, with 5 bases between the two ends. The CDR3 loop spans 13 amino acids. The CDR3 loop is CATSRAGTDTQYF. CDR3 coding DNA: TGTGCCACCAGCAGAGCGGGGACAGATACGCAGTATTTT.

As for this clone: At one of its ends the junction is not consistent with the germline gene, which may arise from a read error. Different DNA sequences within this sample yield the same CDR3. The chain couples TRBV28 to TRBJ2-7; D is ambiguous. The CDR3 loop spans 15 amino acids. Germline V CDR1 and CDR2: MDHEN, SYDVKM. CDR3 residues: CASTPPFQVNYEQYF. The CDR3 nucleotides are TGTGCCAGCACCCCTCCCTTTCAAGTAAACTACGAACAGTACTTC.

The CDR3 loop is CASSNRDRGPNTEAFF. The DNA for the CDR3 is TGTGCCAGCAGTAACCGGGACAGGGGCCCGAACACTGAAGCTTTCTTT. The chain couples TRBV27 to TRBJ1-1; 10 bases fit TRBD1. With V trimmed by 5 bases and J by 1 base, 7 bases remained unmatched. This CDR3 spans 16 amino acids. Looked up from germline, CDR1 is MNHEY and CDR2 is SMNVEV (reference sequence).

In DNA, the CDR3 is TGTGCCAGCAGCCGCGGTTCGCCCACCTACAATGAGCAGTTCTTC. Translated: CASSRGSPTYNEQFF. The chain combines TRBV4-2 with TRBJ2-1; no firm D call. CDR3 length: 15 residues. Germline CDR1 LGHNA, CDR2 YNFKEQ. V lost 4 bases and J 2 bases, leaving 12 bases between the germline ends.

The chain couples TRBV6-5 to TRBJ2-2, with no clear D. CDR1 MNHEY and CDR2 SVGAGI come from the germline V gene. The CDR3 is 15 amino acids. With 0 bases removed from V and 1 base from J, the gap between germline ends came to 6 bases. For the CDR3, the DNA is TGTGCCAGCAGTTACTCGGATTGGAACACCGGGGAGCTGTTTTTT. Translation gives CASSYSDWNTGELFF.

In DNA form, the CDR3 reads TGTGCCAGCAGCTTAGTAGGAACTGAGCAGTTCTTC. Protein: CASSLVGTEQFF. The chain combines TRBV7-2 with TRBJ2-1; D not resolved. The CDR3 covers 12 residues. CDR1 is SGHTA, CDR2 FQGNSA, per germline. Between the trimmed V and J ends, which lost 1 base and 9 bases, there was a span of 7 bases.

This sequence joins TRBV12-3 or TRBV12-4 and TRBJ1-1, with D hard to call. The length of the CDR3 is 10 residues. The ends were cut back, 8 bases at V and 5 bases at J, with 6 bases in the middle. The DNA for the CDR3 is TGTGCCAGCGGGATGACTGAAGCTTTCTTT. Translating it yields CASGMTEAFF.

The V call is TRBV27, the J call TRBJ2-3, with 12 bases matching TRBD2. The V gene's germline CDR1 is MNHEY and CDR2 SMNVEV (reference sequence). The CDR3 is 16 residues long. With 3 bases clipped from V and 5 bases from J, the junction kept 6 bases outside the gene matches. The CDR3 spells CASSLSTSGSVDTQYF. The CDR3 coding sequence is TGTGCCAGCAGTTTGTCGACTAGCGGGAGCGTAGATACGCAGTATTTT.